Listed below are T cell receptor beta chains from one sample, sequenced in a study of cytomegalovirus exposure and HLA in healthy donors. Profiled with immunoSEQ multiplex PCR; TCRdb holds only in-frame clones, not every one. The data contain 150,000 to 200,000 clones, about 75% of them singletons. The sequenced material came from PBMCs. These TCRs come from a male donor in good health and CMV-seronegative. Both conserved end residues are part of each CDR3.

v_gene,j_gene,CDR3aa
TRBV6-5,TRBJ2-7,CASSYGWGTGGSEQYF
TRBV28,TRBJ2-6,CASSLLRWHRVTSGANVLTF
TRBV5-1,TRBJ2-5,CASSLAAGETQYF
TRBV29-1,TRBJ1-1,CSVHLQGDVEAFF
TRBV7-8,TRBJ2-1,CASSLVRGRYNEQFF
TRBV19,TRBJ1-4,CASSSGQTTNEKLFF
TRBV12-5,TRBJ2-4,CASGLSVRANIQYF
TRBV6-5,TRBJ1-6,CASSWTGAGNSPLHF
TRBV19,TRBJ2-7,CASSTGGHFYEQYF
TRBV27,TRBJ1-5,CASSLTVTGNQPQHF
TRBV29-1,TRBJ2-7,CSVGQGASKYF
TRBV2,TRBJ2-2,CASTPGGLLWTGELFF
TRBV21-1,TRBJ2-7,CASSKEQGAREQYF
TRBV27,TRBJ2-1,CASSLWPRVGGYNEQFF
TRBV12-5,TRBJ2-3,CASGGGGTADTQYF
TRBV7-6,TRBJ2-3,CASSEQPSTDTQYF
TRBV6-6,TRBJ1-5,CASKVGRNQPQHF
TRBV2,TRBJ2-2,CASSGSLANTGELFF
TRBV7-8,TRBJ2-2,CASSPTVGELFF
TRBV27,TRBJ2-3,CASIKTGTGQSDTQYF
TRBV6-1,TRBJ1-3,CASTLARNTIYF
TRBV11-3,TRBJ1-5,CASSSYQPQHF
TRBV7-9,TRBJ1-3,CASSFFSGNTIYF
TRBV19,TRBJ2-1,CASSLSGSSYNEQFF
TRBV5-1,TRBJ1-4,CASSLGGTGAGTNEKLFF
TRBV7-8,TRBJ2-7,CASSSWTSGPHEQYF
TRBV6-1,TRBJ2-2,CASGEVTATHTGELFF
TRBV30,TRBJ2-5,CAWTGQETQYF
TRBV13,TRBJ2-7,CASSNRMEAYEQYF
TRBV7-9,TRBJ2-7,CASSPDNYEQYF
TRBV4-3,TRBJ2-7,CASSPGDSRYEQYF
TRBV4-2,TRBJ2-2,CASSQESEVSWNTGELFF